These 8 T cell receptor beta chains were all obtained from the same sample, sequenced in a study of T cell responses to AZD1222 COVID-19 vaccine. TCRdb's table, derived via immunoSEQ multiplex PCR, lists solely in-frame clones and lacks some. Among more than 80,000 clones listed, approximately 83% were seen once. Specimen: peripheral blood, collected 28 days after the second AZD1222 dose. These TCRs come from an adult who received the AZD1222 COVID-19 vaccine.

The V call is TRBV10-3, the J call TRBJ1-5; D remains ambiguous. The length of the CDR3 is 14 residues. Germline CDR1 and CDR2: ENHRY and SYGVKD. Trimming pared 0 bases from V and 7 bases from J, leaving 10 bases between. The DNA of the CDR3 is TGTGCCATCAGTGAGTCGAATGGGGTCCAGCCCCAGCATTTT. Its translation is CAISESNGVQPQHF.

J is TRBJ2-5 and V is TRBV9; TRBD2 agrees at 11 bases. The ends lost 3 bases at V and 7 bases at J; junction bases unmatched: 8. Germline loops: CDR1 SGDLS, CDR2 YYNGEE. The CDR3 totals 15 residues. The CDR3 sequence: CASSAGLAAIGTQYF. The DNA for the CDR3 is TGTGCCAGCAGCGCGGGACTAGCGGCCATCGGGACCCAGTACTTC.

The chain recombines TRBV6-5 with TRBJ1-1, with 9 bases identical to TRBD1. The CDR3 has 15 residues. Unmatched junction bases numbered 5, after V lost 6 bases and J lost 0 bases. Germline CDR1 MNHEY, CDR2 SVGAGI. This CDR3 is CASRRDRVMNTEAFF. The CDR3, as DNA: TGTGCCAGCAGAAGGGACAGGGTAATGAACACTGAAGCTTTCTTT.

V and J are TRBV19 and TRBJ2-2; 8 bases match TRBD2. The CDR3 spans 19 residues. Trimming cost V 1 base and J 4 bases; bases outside gene matches: 14. Per the germline V gene, CDR1 is LNHDA and CDR2 is SQIVND (reference sequence). For the CDR3, the DNA is TGTGCCAGTAGTATAGTAGTCAAGCGGGAGCCCGGGGGCACCGGGGAGCTGTTTTTT. Its translation is CASSIVVKREPGGTGELFF. Full variable domain (outside the CDR3, taken from reference TRBV19 and TRBJ2-2): DGGITQSPKYLFRKEGQNVTLSCEQNLNHDAMYWYRQDPGQGLRLIYYSQIVNDFQKGDIAEGYSVSREKKESFPLTVTSAQKNPTAFYLCASSIVVKREPGGTGELFFGEGSRLTVL.

The V call is TRBV7-6, the J call TRBJ2-5; D tentatively fits TRBD1 or TRBD2 (7 bases each). This CDR3 has 14 amino acids. Trimming shortened V by 5 bases and J by 4 bases, and 14 bases separated the two germline ends. Germline values: CDR1 SGHVS, CDR2 FNYEAQ. The CDR3 DNA reads TGTGCCAGCAGCGAACAGGGGAGGGGAGAGACCCAGTACTTC. Protein: CASSEQGRGETQYF.

About this clone itself: The junction does not match germline at one end; this may be a read error. The chain carries TRBV6-2 or TRBV6-3 and TRBJ2-4; tentatively, D is TRBD1 (7 bases). The CDR3 has 12 residues. Germline-derived CDR1 and CDR2 are MNHEY and SVGEGT. CDR3 residues: CASRPAGQKIDF. CDR3 DNA sequence: TGTGCCAGCCGCCCGGCGGGACAGAAGATTGACTTC.

This sequence joins TRBV6-6 and TRBJ2-1; D is uncertain. Trimming removed 0 bases at V and 2 bases at J, with 2 bases between. Germline V lookup: CDR1 MNHNY, CDR2 SVGAGI (reference sequence). This CDR3 region has 13 residues. The CDR3 reads CASSYSPYNEQFF. The DNA of the CDR3 is TGTGCCAGCAGTTACTCCCCCTACAATGAGCAGTTCTTC.

The rearrangement links TRBV18 to TRBJ1-4; the D gene is possibly TRBD1 (5 bases). The CDR3 totals 15 residues. V was shortened by 3 bases and J by 4 bases, with 12 bases between the two germline ends. Germline CDR1 reads KGHSH; CDR2 reads LQKENI. For the CDR3, the DNA is TGTGCCAGCTCACCTTACTTCGGGGGTAATGAAAAACTGTTTTTT. It encodes CASSPYFGGNEKLFF.